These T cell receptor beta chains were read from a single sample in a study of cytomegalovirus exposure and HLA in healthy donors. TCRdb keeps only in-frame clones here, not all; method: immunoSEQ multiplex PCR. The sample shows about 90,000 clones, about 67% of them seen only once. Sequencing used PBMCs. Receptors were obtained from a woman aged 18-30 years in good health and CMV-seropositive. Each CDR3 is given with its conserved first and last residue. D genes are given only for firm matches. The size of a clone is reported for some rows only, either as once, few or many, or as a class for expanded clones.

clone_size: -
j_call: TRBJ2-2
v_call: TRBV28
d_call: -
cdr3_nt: TGTGCCAGCAGTTCTAACACCGGGGAGCTGTTTTTT
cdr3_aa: CASSSNTGELFF

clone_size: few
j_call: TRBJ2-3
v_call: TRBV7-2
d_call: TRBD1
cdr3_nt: TGTGCCAGCAGCCGGGACAGGGCTATGGATACGCAGTATTTT
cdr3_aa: CASSRDRAMDTQYF

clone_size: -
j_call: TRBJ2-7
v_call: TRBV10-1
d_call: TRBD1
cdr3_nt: TGCGCCAGCACTATGACAGGGAACGAGCAGTACTTC
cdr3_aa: CASTMTGNEQYF

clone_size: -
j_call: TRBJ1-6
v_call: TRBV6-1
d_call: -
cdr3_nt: TGTGCCAGCAGGCAGGGGAATTCACCCCTCCACTTT
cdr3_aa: CASRQGNSPLHF

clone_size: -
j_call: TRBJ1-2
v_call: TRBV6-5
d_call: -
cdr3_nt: TGTGCCAGCACCCCCCTGGGCAGACCTAACTATGGCTACACCTTC
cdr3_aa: CASTPLGRPNYGYTF

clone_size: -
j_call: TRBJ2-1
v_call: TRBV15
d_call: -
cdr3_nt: TGTGCCACCAGCATGGCAGGCGAATCCTACAATGAGCAGTTCTTC
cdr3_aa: CATSMAGESYNEQFF

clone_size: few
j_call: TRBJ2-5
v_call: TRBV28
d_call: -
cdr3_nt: TGTGCCAGCTCCGAAGGGGCGACCCAGTACTTC
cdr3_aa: CASSEGATQYF

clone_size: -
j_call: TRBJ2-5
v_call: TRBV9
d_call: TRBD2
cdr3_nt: TGTGCCAGCAGCGTAGGCGGGGGAGGACAAGAGACCCAGTACTTC
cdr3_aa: CASSVGGGGQETQYF

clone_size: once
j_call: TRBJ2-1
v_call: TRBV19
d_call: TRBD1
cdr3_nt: TGTGCCAGTAGTATTGGGGACAGGGAGTGGTACAATGAGCAGTTCTTC
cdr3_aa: CASSIGDREWYNEQFF

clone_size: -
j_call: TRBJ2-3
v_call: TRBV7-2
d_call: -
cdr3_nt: TGTGCCAGCATCGCGAGCGCAGATACGCAGTATTTT
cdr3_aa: CASIASADTQYF

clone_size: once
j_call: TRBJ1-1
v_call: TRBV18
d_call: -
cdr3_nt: TGTGCCAGCTCACCGAAGACAGGCCTGGCAGGGACTGAAGCTTTCTTT
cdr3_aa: CASSPKTGLAGTEAFF

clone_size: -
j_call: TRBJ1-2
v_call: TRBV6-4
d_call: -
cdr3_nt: TGTGCCAGCAGTGAACGGAGGTATGGCTACACCTTC
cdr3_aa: CASSERRYGYTF

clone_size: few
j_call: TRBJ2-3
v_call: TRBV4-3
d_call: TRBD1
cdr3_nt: TGCGCCAGCAGCCATGGACGACAGGGGGCAACAGATACGCAGTATTTT
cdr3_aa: CASSHGRQGATDTQYF

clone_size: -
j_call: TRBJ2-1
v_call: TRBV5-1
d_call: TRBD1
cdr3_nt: TGCGCCAGCAGCTTGGACGGGACAGGCAGCAATGAGCAGTTCTTC
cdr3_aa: CASSLDGTGSNEQFF

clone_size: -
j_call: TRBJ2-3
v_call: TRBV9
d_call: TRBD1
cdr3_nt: TGTGCCAGCAGCCTTTCCGGGACAGGGGGTAGGTCAGATACGCAGTATTTT
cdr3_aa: CASSLSGTGGRSDTQYF

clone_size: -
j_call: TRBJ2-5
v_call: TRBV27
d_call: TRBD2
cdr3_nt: TGTGCCAGCAGTTGGACGGCGGGGGGGCCGTTAGAGACCCAGTACTTC
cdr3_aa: CASSWTAGGPLETQYF

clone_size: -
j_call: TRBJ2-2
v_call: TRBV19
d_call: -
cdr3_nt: TGTGCCAGTAGTATAGGCCCAGGCACCGGGGAGCTGTTTTTT
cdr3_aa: CASSIGPGTGELFF

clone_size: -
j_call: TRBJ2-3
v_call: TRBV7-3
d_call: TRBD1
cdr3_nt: TGTGCCAGCAGCTTACGGGACAGGGGAAGCACAGATACGCAGTATTTT
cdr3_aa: CASSLRDRGSTDTQYF

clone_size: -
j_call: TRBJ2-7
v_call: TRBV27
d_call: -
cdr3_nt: TGTGCCAGCAGTTTCGGCGGAGGGGTATCTTACGAGCAGTACTTC
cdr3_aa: CASSFGGGVSYEQYF

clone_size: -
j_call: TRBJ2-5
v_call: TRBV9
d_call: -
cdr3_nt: TGTGCCAGCAGCGTAGATGGACTCCCGGAAGAGACCCAGTACTTC
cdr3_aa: CASSVDGLPEETQYF

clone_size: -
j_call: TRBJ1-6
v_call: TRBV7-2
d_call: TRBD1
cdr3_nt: TGTGCCAGCAGCTCTAGGGACAGGGGTTCACCCCTCCACTTT
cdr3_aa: CASSSRDRGSPLHF

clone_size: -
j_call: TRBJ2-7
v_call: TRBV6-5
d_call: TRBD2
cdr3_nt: TGTGCCAGCAGCCCCGGGTGGCGGGAGTTCTACGAGCAGTACTTC
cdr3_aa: CASSPGWREFYEQYF

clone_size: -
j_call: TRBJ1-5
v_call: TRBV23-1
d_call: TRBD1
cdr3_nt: TGCGCCATGAAAGAGGGACAGGCATTCAGAGTTAGCAATCAGCCCCAGCATTTT
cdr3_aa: CAMKEGQAFRVSNQPQHF

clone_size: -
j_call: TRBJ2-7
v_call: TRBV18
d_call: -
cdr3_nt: TGTGCCAGCTCACCCTCTAAGCAGGGCTACGAGCAGTACTTC
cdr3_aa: CASSPSKQGYEQYF

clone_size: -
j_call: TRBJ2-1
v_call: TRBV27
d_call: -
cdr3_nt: TGTGCCAGCAGACTGGACAGCCTGAGCTCCTACAATGAGCAGTTCTTC
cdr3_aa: CASRLDSLSSYNEQFF

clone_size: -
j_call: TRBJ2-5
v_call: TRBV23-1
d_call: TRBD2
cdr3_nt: TGCGCCAGCAGTCAATACCCGCTAGCGGCGGTCCAAGAGACCCAGTACTTC
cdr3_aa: CASSQYPLAAVQETQYF

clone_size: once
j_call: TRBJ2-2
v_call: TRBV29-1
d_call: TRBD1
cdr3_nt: TGCAGCGTGGGGGACAGGGGAGGCGGGGAGCTGTTTTTT
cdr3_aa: CSVGDRGGGELFF

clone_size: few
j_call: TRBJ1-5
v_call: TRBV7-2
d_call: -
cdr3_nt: TGTGCCAGCAGCCCCCAGGGAGGAGGCCAGCCCCAGCATTTT
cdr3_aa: CASSPQGGGQPQHF

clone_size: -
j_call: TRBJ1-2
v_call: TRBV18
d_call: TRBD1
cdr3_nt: TGTGCCAGCTCACCACTCCCCTCCGGGACAGGGGGAAATGGCTACACCTTC
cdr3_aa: CASSPLPSGTGGNGYTF

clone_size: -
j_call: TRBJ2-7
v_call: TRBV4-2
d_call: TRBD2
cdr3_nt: TGTGCCAGCAGCCAAGATTTGGCTAGCGGGTCCTACGAGCAGTACTTC
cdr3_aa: CASSQDLASGSYEQYF

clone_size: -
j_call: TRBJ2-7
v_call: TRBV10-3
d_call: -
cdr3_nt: TGTGCCATCCTATCAATTAGCTCCTACGAGCAGTACTTC
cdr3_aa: CAILSISSYEQYF

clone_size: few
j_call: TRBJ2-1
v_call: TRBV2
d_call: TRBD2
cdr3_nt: TGTGCCAGCGGCGGGGGACTAGCGGTAAATGAGCAGTTCTTC
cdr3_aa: CASGGGLAVNEQFF

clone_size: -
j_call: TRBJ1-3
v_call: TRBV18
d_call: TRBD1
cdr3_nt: TGTGCCAGCTCGCTGGACAGGCTTGGAAACACCATATATTTT
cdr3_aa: CASSLDRLGNTIYF

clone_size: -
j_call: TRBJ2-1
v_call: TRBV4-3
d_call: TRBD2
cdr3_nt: TGCGCCAGCAGCCAAGAGGTAGCGGGGGGCCTCTATGAGCAGTTCTTC
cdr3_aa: CASSQEVAGGLYEQFF

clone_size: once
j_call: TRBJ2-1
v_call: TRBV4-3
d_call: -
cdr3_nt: TGCGCCAGCAGCCAAGATTTCACAAACGGGTACAATGAGCAGTTCTTC
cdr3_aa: CASSQDFTNGYNEQFF

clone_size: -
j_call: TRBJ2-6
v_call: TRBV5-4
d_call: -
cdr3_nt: TGTGCCAGCAGCTTGGGCGAGGCTGGGGCCAACGTCCTGACTTTC
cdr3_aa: CASSLGEAGANVLTF

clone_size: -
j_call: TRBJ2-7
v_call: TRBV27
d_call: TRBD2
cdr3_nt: TGTGCCACCACTAGCGGGATTCCTACCTACGAGCAGTACTTC
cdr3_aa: CATTSGIPTYEQYF

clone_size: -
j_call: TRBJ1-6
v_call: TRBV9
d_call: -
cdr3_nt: TGTGCCAGCAGCTCTCACACTGGCGGGTCGCCCCTCCACTTT
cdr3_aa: CASSSHTGGSPLHF

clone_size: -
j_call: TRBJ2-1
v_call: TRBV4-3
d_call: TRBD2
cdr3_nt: TGCGCCAGCAGCCAAGATCGGGGGGGAACCTCCTACAATGAGCAGTTCTTC
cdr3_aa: CASSQDRGGTSYNEQFF

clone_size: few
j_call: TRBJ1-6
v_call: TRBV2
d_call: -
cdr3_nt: TGTGCCAGCAGTGACGCTTGGACAGTCGGTAATTCACCCCTCCACTTT
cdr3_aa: CASSDAWTVGNSPLHF

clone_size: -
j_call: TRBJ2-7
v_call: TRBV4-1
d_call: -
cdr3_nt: TGCGCCAGCAGCTACTTAGACAGATACAATTACGAGCAGTACTTC
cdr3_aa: CASSYLDRYNYEQYF

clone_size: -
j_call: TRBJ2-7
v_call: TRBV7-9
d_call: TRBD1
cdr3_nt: TGTGCCAGCAGCTTAGAGGACAGGGCCTACGAGCAGTACTTC
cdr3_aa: CASSLEDRAYEQYF

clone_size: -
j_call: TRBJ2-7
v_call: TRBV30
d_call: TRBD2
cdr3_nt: TGTGCCTGGGGGGGTGGCGTGGGACTAGCGGGAGGTTCCTACGAGCAGTACTTC
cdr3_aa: CAWGGGVGLAGGSYEQYF

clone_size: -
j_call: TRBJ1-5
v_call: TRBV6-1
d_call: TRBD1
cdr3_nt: TGTGCCAGCTGGGACAGGCATCAGCCCCAGCATTTT
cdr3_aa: CASWDRHQPQHF

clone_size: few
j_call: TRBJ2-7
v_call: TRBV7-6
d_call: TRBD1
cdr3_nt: TGTGCCAGCAGTGTCGGGACAGGGGGTGCGTACGAGCAGTACTTC
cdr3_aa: CASSVGTGGAYEQYF

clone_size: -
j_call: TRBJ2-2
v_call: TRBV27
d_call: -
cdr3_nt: TGTGCCACCCTGACACCTGCGAACACCGGGGAGCTGTTTTTT
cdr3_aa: CATLTPANTGELFF

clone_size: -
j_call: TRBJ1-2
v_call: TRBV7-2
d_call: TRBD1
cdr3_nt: TGTGCCAGCATCCTTAGAGGGACAGGGATAGGTGGCTACACCTTC
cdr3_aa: CASILRGTGIGGYTF

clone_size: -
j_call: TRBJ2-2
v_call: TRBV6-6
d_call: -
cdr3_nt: TGTGCCAGCAGTTCCAGCGTCCACGGGGAGCTGTTTTTT
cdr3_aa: CASSSSVHGELFF

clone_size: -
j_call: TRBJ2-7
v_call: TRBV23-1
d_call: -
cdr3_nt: TGCGCCAGCAGTCAATCATCGAGGGAAAGGGACTACGAGCAGTACTTC
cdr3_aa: CASSQSSRERDYEQYF

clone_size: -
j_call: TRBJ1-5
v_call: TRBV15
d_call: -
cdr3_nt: TGTGCCACCAGCAGACTCCTGGGGGGGCGCGGGGATCAGCCCCAGCATTTT
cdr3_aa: CATSRLLGGRGDQPQHF

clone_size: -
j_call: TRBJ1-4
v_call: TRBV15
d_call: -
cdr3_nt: TGTGCCACCAGCAGAGGACCAGGGAGGGGTGAAAAACTGTTTTTT
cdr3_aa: CATSRGPGRGEKLFF

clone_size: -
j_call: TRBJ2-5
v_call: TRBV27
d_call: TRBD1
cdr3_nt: TGTGCCAGCAGTCCTCGGACAGGGGGATGGAGGCAAGAGACCCAGTACTTC
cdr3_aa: CASSPRTGGWRQETQYF

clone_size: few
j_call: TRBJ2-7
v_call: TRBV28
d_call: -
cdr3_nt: TGTGCCAGCAGTATTCCCTCGGGTAGCGGTACCTACGAGCAGTACTTC
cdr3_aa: CASSIPSGSGTYEQYF

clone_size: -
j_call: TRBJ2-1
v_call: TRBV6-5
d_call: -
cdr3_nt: TGTGCCAGCAGTTACCCGGGATACACCAATGAGCAGTTCTTC
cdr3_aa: CASSYPGYTNEQFF